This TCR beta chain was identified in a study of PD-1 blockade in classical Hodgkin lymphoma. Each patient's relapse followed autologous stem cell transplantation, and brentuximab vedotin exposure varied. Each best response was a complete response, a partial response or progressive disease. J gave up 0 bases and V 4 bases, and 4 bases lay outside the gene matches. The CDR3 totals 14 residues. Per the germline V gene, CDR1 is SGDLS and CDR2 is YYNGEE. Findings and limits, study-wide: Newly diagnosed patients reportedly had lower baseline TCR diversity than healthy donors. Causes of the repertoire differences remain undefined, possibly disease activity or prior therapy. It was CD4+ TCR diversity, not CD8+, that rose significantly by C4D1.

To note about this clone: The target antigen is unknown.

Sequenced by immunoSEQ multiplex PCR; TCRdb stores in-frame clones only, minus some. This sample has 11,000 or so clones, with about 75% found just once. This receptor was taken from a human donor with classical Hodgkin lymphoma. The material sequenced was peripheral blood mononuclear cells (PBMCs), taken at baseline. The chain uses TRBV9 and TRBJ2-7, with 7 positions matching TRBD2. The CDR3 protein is CASSLRGTSYEQYF. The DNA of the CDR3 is TGTGCCAGCAGCTTGCGGGGGACCTCCTACGAGCAGTACTTC. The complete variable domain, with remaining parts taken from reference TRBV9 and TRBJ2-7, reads DSGVTQTPKHLITATGQRVTLRCSPRSGDLSVYWYQQSLDQGLQFLIQYYNGEERAKGNILERFSAQQFPDLHSELNLSSLELGDSALYFCASSLRGTSYEQYFGPGTRLTVT.